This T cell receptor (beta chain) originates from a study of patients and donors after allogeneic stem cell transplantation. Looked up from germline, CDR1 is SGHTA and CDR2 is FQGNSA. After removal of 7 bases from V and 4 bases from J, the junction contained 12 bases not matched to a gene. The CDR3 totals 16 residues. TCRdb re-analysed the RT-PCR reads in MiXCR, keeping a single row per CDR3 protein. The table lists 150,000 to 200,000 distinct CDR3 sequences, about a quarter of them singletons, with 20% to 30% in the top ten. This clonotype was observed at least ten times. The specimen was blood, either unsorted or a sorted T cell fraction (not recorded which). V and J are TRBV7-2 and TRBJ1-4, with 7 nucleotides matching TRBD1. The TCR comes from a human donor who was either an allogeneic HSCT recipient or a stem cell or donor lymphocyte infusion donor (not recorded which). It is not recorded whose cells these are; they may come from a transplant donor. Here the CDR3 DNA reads TGTGCCAGCACCCATACCCCGGGACAGTATAATGAAAAACTGTTTTTT. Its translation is CASTHTPGQYNEKLFF.